Listed here are 4 T cell receptor beta chains from one sample, sequenced in a study of blood T cell repertoires in COVID-19. The data were produced by immunoSEQ multiplex PCR, yet TCRdb's version contains in-frame clones alone and is incomplete. The data contain tens of thousands of clones, 82% of them singletons. Sequenced: peripheral blood. All receptors derive from an older woman with acute or convalescent COVID-19.

This chain joins TRBV10-3 and TRBJ2-1; 8 bases fit TRBD1. Germline CDR1 ENHRY, CDR2 SYGVKD. CDR3 size: 12 residues. V lost 6 bases, J lost 6 bases, and 1 base stayed unmatched. Here the CDR3 reads CAISDRGNEQFF. The DNA of the CDR3 is TGTGCCATCAGCGACAGGGGCAATGAGCAGTTCTTC.

The CDR3 nucleotides are TGTGCCAGCAGCCAAGCTCCCCCAGCGGAATCCTACGAGCAGTACTTC. Its protein is CASSQAPPAESYEQYF. This chain uses TRBV3-1 (or the pseudogene TRBV3-2) with TRBJ2-7; TRBD2 might be the D (5 bases). Germline CDR1 and CDR2: LGHDT and YNNKEL (reference sequence). Trimming left V 1 base short and J 1 base short, with 14 bases between. There are 16 residues in the CDR3.

The chain uses TRBV2 and TRBJ1-5; D is perhaps TRBD1 (5 bases). There are 13 residues in the CDR3. Germline V lookup: CDR1 SNHLY, CDR2 FYNNEI. Trimming took 6 bases from V and 5 from J, leaving 11 bases between them. The CDR3 reads CASRAGQDQPQHF. In nucleotides, the CDR3 is TGTGCCAGCAGGGCAGGGCAGGATCAGCCCCAGCATTTT.

The CDR3 spells CASSPGQEKGYTF. The CDR3 DNA reads TGTGCCAGTTCTCCTGGACAGGAGAAGGGCTACACCTTC. The chain has TRBV18 and TRBJ1-2; 7 positions match TRBD1. Germline CDR1 and CDR2: KGHSH and LQKENI. With V trimmed by 9 bases and J by 8 bases, 12 bases remained unmatched. This CDR3 region has 13 residues.